These 9 T cell receptor beta chains share one sample of origin, sequenced in a study of prognosis after radiotherapy for stage I lung cancer. Two-round multiplex PCR, the amplification method, yielded TCR beta CDR3 from genomic DNA. Each TRBV and TRBJ gene had its own primer in the first PCR round. Via MiXCR, TCRdb re-called the multiplex PCR reads, giving one row per CDR3 protein. The sample yields roughly 23,000 distinct CDR3 sequences, approximately 40% seen once. This specimen consisted of PBMCs, obtained before or after stereotactic body radiation therapy (not recorded which). All receptors derive from a donor at least 50 years old with non-small cell lung cancer.

This sequence joins TRBV5-1 and TRBJ2-2; a weak D match, TRBD2 (6 bases). CDR1 SGHRS and CDR2 YFSETQ come from the germline V gene. The CDR3 is 16 amino acids. The V end was cut by 0 bases, the J end by 5 bases, with 14 bases between. The CDR3 loop reads CASSLEGGDPTGELFF. The CDR3 nucleotides read TGCGCCAGCAGCTTGGAGGGAGGCGACCCGACCGGGGAGCTGTTTTTT.

This clonotype is a singleton in its sample. The chain uses TRBV7-2 and TRBJ2-1; 10 bases align to TRBD2. Germline V gene data show CDR1 as SGHTA and CDR2 as FQGNSA. V lost 2 bases, J lost 8 bases, and 0 bases stayed unmatched. CDR3 size: 13 residues. CDR3 sequence: CASSLLAGDEQFF. DNA of the CDR3: TGTGCCAGCAGCTTACTAGCGGGGGATGAGCAGTTCTTC.

This clonotype was recorded only once. Since the CDR3 does not end with the conserved phenylalanine or tryptophan, this likely comes from a read error. The chain uses TRBV6-1 and TRBJ2-1; perhaps D is TRBD1 or TRBD2 (6 bases each). Germline lookup yields CDR1 MNHNS and CDR2 SASEGT. Trimming left V 5 bases short and J 4 bases short, with 12 bases between. The CDR3 sequence is 14 residues long. CDR3 DNA sequence: TGTGCCAGCAGTCTCTCGGGGGCATACAATGAGCAGTTCTCC. Its translation is CASSLSGAYNEQFS.

This clonotype showed up many times. The J gene is TRBJ1-5, the V gene TRBV28; D gene ambiguous. CDR3 size: 15 residues. Trimming shortened V by 1 base and J by 0 bases, and 7 bases separated the two germline ends. Germline V gives CDR1 MDHEN, CDR2 SYDVKM. The CDR3 DNA follows: TGTGCCAGCAGTTTATATCCTGATAGCAATCAGCCCCAGCATTTT. Residues: CASSLYPDSNQPQHF. The entire variable domain, with the rest obtained from reference TRBV28 and TRBJ1-5, is as follows: DVKVTQSSRYLVKRTGEKVFLECVQDMDHENMFWYRQDPGLGLRLIYFSYDVKMKEKGDIPEGYSVSREKKERFSLILESASTNQTSMYLCASSLYPDSNQPQHFGDGTRLSIL.

This clonotype was seen repeatedly, ten times or more. The rearrangement uses TRBV5-6 and TRBJ2-2; maybe TRBD2 (5 bases). V was cut by 4 bases and J by 3 bases, with 13 bases left in between. Germline-derived CDR1 and CDR2 are SGHDT and YYEEEE. The CDR3 sequence is 15 residues long. The CDR3 is CASSPSRADTGELFF. The CDR3 bases are TGTGCCAGCAGCCCCTCTAGAGCGGACACCGGGGAGCTGTTTTTT.

This clonotype was recorded at least ten times. The CDR3 spells CASSLVLAGSFSYNEQFF. For the CDR3, the DNA is TGTGCCAGCAGCTTAGTCCTAGCGGGATCTTTCTCCTACAATGAGCAGTTCTTC. The chain joins TRBV7-9 to TRBJ2-1, with 9 nucleotides matching TRBD2. Trimming at V came to 1 base and at J to 0 bases, leaving 7 bases not matched to a gene. This CDR3 region has 18 residues. Germline-derived CDR1 and CDR2 are SEHNR and FQNEAQ (reference sequence).

Many counts were recorded for this clonotype. The V and J genes are TRBV5-1 and TRBJ1-1, with a tentative D call TRBD1 (5 bases). The V gene lost 0 bases and the J gene lost 4 bases, with 10 bases spanning the gap. Germline CDR1 and CDR2: SGHRS and YFSETQ. The CDR3 contains 14 residues. The DNA for the CDR3 is TGCGCCAGCAGCTTGGAGCCAGGGCCCACTGAAGCTTTCTTT. Translating gives CASSLEPGPTEAFF.

The CDR3 is CASRLNVWDGISGASVLTF. Here the CDR3 DNA reads TGCGCCAGCAGGTTGAACGTTTGGGACGGAATCTCTGGGGCCAGCGTTCTGACTTTC. V usage is TRBV5-1 and J usage is TRBJ2-6; D is perhaps TRBD1 or TRBD2 (5 bases each). CDR3 length equals 19 residues. Germline CDR1 reads SGHRS; CDR2 reads YFSETQ. The germline V and J ends were trimmed by 5 bases and 16 bases, with 37 bases remaining between them.

CDR3 nucleotide sequence: TGTGCCAGCAGCTTGGGGGGCAGGGTCAACTATGGCTACACCTTC. Encoded protein: CASSLGGRVNYGYTF. V gene TRBV7-2 combines with J gene TRBJ1-2; D is possibly TRBD1 (6 bases). This CDR3 comprises 15 residues. Trimming shortened V by 3 bases and J by 2 bases, and 13 bases separated the two germline ends. The germline V gene encodes CDR1 SGHTA and CDR2 FQGNSA. The full variable domain, with the rest looked up from reference TRBV7-2 and TRBJ1-2, is GAGVSQSPSNKVTEKGKDVELRCDPISGHTALYWYRQSLGQGLEFLIYFQGNSAPDKSGLPSDRFSAERTGGSVSTLTIQRTQQEDSAVYLCASSLGGRVNYGYTFGSGTRLTVV.